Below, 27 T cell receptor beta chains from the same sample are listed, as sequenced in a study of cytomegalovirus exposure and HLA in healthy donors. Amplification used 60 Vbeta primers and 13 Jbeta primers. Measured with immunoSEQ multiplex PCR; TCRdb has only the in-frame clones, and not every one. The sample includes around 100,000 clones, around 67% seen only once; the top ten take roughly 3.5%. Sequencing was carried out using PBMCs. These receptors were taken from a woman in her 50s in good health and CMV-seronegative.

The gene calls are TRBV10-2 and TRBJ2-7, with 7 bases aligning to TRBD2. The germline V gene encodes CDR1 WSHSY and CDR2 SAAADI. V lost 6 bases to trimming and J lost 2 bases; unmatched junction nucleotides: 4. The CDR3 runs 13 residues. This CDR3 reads CASRPSGTYEQYF. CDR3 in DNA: TGCGCCAGCAGGCCTAGCGGAACCTACGAGCAGTACTTC.

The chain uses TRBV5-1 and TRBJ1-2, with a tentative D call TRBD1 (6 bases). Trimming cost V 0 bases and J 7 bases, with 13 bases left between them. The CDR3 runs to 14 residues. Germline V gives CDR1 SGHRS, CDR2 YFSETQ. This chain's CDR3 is CASSLEGQGGGYTF. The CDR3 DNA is TGCGCCAGCAGCTTGGAGGGCCAAGGGGGTGGCTACACCTTC.

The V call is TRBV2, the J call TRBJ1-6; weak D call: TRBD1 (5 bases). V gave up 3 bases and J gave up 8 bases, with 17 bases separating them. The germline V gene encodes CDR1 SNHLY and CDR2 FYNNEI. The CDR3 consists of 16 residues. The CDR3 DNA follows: TGTGCCAGCAGTGACCTACCTGGGACGGGAGATTCACCCCTCCACTTT. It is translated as CASSDLPGTGDSPLHF.

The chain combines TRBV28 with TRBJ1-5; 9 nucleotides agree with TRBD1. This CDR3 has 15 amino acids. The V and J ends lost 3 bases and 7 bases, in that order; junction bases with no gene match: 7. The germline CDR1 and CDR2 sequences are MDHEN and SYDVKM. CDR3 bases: TGTGCCAGCAGTTTCTCACAGGGGGCGAAGCAGCCCCAGCATTTT. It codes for CASSFSQGAKQPQHF.

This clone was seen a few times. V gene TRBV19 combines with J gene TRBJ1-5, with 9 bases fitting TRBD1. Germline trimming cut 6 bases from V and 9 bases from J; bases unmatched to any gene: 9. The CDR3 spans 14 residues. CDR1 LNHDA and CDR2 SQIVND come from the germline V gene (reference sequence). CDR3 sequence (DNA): TGTGCCAGTAGAACGGACAGGGGTTTAGGGCCCCAGCATTTT. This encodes CASRTDRGLGPQHF.

This chain's CDR3 is CASSLQGLVSNEQFF. For the CDR3, the DNA is TGTGCCAGCAGTTTACAGGGACTAGTCAGCAATGAGCAGTTCTTC. The J gene is TRBJ2-1, the V gene TRBV27, with 8 nucleotides matching TRBD2. CDR1 and CDR2 from the germline V gene are MNHEY and SMNVEV (reference sequence). V gave up 2 bases and J gave up 6 bases; unmatched junction bases: 6. The CDR3 is 15 residues long.

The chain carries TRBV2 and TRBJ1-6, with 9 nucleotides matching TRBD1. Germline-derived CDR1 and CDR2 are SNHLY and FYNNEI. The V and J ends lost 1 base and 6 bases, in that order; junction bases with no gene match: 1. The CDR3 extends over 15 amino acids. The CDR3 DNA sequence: TGTGCCAGCAGTGAAGAGGGACAGGGTAATTCACCCCTCCACTTT. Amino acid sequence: CASSEEGQGNSPLHF.

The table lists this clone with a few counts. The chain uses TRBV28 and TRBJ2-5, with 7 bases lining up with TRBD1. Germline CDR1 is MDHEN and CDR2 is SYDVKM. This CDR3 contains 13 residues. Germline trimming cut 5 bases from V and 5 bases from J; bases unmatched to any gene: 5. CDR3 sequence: CASSRDRGETQYF. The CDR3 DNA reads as TGTGCCAGCAGTCGGGACAGAGGGGAGACCCAGTACTTC.

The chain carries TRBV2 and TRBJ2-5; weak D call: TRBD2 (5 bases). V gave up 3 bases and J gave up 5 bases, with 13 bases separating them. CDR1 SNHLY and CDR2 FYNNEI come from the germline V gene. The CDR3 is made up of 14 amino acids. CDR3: CASSEMSSYETQYF. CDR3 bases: TGTGCCAGCAGTGAGATGTCTAGCTATGAGACCCAGTACTTC.

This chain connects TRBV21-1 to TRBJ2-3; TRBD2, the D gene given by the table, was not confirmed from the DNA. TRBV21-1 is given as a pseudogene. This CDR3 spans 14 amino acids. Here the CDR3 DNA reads TGTGCCAGCAGCAAAGTGGGGGGTTGCGATACGCAGTATTTT. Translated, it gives CASSKVGGCDTQYF.

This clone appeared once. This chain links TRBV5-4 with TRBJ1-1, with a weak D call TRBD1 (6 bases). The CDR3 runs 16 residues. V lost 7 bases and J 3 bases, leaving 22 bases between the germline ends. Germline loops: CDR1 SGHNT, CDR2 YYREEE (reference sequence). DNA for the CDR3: TGTGCCAGCTCCACATTTAGGGGGACGCGGGACACTGAAGCTTTCTTT. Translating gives CASSTFRGTRDTEAFF.

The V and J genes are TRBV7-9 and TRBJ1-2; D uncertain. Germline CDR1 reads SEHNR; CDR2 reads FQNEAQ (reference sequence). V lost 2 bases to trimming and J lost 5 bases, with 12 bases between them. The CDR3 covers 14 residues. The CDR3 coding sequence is TGTGCCAGCAGCTTACCGATTACGGGTTATGGCTACACCTTC. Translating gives CASSLPITGYGYTF.

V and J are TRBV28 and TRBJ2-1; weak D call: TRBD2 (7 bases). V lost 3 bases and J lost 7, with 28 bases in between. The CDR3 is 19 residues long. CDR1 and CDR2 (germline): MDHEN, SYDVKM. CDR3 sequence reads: CASSFPTGRREGEGNEQFF. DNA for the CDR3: TGTGCCAGCAGTTTCCCGACAGGTCGCAGGGAGGGAGAAGGGAATGAGCAGTTCTTC.

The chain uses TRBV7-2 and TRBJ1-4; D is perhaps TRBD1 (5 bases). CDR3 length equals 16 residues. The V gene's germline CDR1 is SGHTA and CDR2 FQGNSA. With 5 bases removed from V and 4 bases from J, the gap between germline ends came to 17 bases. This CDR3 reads CASSQAGPTVNEKLFF. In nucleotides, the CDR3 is TGTGCCAGCAGCCAAGCGGGGCCGACAGTTAATGAAAAACTGTTTTTT. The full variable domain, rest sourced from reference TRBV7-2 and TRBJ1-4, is GAGVSQSPSNKVTEKGKDVELRCDPISGHTALYWYRQSLGQGLEFLIYFQGNSAPDKSGLPSDRFSAERTGGSVSTLTIQRTQQEDSAVYLCASSQAGPTVNEKLFFGSGTQLSVL.

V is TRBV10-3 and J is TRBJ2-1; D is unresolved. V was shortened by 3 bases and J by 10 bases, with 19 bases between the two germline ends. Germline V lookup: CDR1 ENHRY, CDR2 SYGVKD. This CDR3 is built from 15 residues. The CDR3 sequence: CAISEPFSARPEQFF. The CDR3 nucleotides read TGTGCCATCAGTGAACCCTTCTCGGCTAGACCGGAGCAGTTCTTC.

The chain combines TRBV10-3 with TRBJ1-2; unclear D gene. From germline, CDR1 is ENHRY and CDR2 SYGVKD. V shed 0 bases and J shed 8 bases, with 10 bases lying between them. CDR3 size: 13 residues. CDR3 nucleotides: TGTGCCATCAGTGAGTCGAAAGGAGGCGGCTACACCTTC. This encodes CAISESKGGGYTF.

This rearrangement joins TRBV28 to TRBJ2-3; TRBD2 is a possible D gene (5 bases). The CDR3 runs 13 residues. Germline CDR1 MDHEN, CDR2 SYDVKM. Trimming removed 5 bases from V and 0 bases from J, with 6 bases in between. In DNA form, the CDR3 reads TGTGCCAGCAGTGAGGGTAGCACAGATACGCAGTATTTT. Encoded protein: CASSEGSTDTQYF. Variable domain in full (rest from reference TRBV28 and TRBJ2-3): DVKVTQSSRYLVKRTGEKVFLECVQDMDHENMFWYRQDPGLGLRLIYFSYDVKMKEKGDIPEGYSVSREKKERFSLILESASTNQTSMYLCASSEGSTDTQYFGPGTRLTVL.

The CDR3 DNA reads as TGTGCCAGCAGCCAGACTAGGAACACAGATACGCAGTATTTT. Residues: CASSQTRNTDTQYF. V and J are TRBV7-9 and TRBJ2-3, with a possible D match to TRBD2 (6 bases). The germline V and J ends were trimmed by 5 bases and 2 bases, with 11 bases remaining between them. From germline, CDR1 is SEHNR and CDR2 FQNEAQ (reference sequence). The CDR3 is 14 residues long.

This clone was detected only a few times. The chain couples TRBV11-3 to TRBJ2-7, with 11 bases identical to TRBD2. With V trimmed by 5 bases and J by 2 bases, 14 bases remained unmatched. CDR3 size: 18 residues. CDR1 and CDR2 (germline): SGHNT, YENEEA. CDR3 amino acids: CASSPQASGRITAYEQYF. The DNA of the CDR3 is TGTGCCAGCAGCCCCCAAGCTAGCGGGAGGATCACGGCCTACGAGCAGTACTTC.

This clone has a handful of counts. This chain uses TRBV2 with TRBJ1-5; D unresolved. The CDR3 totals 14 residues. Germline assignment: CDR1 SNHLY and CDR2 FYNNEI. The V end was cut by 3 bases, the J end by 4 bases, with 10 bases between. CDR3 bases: TGTGCCAGCAGTGATTCGGGTAGTAATCAGCCCCAGCATTTT. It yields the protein CASSDSGSNQPQHF. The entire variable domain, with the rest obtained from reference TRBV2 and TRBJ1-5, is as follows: EPEVTQTPSHQVTQMGQEVILRCVPISNHLYFYWYRQILGQKVEFLVSFYNNEISEKSEIFDDQFSVERPDGSNFTLKIRSTKLEDSAMYFCASSDSGSNQPQHFGDGTRLSIL.

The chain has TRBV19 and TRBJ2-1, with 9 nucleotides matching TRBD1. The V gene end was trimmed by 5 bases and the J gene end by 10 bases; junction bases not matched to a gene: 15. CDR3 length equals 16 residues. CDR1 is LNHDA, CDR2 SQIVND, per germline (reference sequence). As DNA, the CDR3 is TGTGCCAGTAGTCTTCGACGGGGACAGGGCATCTGGGAGCAGTTCTTC. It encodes CASSLRRGQGIWEQFF.

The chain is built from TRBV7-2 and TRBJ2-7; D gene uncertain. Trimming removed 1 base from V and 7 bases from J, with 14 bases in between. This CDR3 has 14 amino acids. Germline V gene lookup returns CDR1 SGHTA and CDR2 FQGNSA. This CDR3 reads CASSLGSAYVEQYF. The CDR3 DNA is TGTGCCAGCAGCTTAGGGAGCGCGTACGTGGAGCAGTACTTC.

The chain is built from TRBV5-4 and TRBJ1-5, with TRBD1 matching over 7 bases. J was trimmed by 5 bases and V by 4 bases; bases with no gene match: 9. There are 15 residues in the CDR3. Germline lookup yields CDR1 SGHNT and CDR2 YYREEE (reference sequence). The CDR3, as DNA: TGTGCCAGCAGCGTAGGGGGCTCCCTCGATCAGCCCCAGCATTTT. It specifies CASSVGGSLDQPQHF.

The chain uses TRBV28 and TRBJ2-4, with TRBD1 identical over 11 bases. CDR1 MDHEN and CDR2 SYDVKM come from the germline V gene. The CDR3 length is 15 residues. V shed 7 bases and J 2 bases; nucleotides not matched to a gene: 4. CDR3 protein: CASIGQGATKNIQYF. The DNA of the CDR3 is TGTGCCAGCATTGGACAGGGGGCGACCAAAAACATTCAGTACTTC. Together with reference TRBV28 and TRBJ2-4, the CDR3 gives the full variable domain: DVKVTQSSRYLVKRTGEKVFLECVQDMDHENMFWYRQDPGLGLRLIYFSYDVKMKEKGDIPEGYSVSREKKERFSLILESASTNQTSMYLCASIGQGATKNIQYFGAGTRLSVL.

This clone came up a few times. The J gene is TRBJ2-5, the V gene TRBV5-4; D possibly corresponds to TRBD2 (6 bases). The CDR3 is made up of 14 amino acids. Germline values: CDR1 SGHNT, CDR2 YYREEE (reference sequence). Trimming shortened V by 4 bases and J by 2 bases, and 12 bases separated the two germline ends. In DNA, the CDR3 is TGTGCCAGCAGCCCGGGACTGGCACAAGAGACCCAGTACTTC. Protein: CASSPGLAQETQYF.

The CDR3 spells CASSWTSSTDTQYF. The CDR3 DNA is TGTGCCAGCAGCTGGACTTCCTCCACAGATACGCAGTATTTT. The chain recombines TRBV7-9 with TRBJ2-3; tentative D call: TRBD2 (5 bases). Per germline, CDR1 SEHNR and CDR2 FQNEAQ (reference sequence). CDR3 length equals 14 residues. Trimming shortened V by 4 bases and J by 2 bases, and 10 bases separated the two germline ends.

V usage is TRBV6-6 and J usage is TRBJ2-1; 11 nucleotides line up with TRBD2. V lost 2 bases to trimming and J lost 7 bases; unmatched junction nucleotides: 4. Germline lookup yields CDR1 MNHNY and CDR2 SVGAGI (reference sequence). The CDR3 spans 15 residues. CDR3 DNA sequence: TGTGCCAGCAGTTACAAGACTAGCGGGACTAATGAGCAGTTCTTC. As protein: CASSYKTSGTNEQFF.